The next 17 T cell receptor beta chains were all read from a single sample in a study of OX40 agonist ivuxolimab in advanced cancers. Here immunoSEQ multiplex PCR was the method, and the copy in TCRdb shows in-frame clones only, minus some. This table has roughly 67,000 clones, roughly 80% appearing once. Sequenced material: CD4+ or CD8+ T cells sorted from blood, taken in a trial of the OX40 agonist ivuxolimab. The receptors derive from an adult with an advanced solid tumor such as melanoma, head and neck, liver or kidney cancer.

The chain is built from TRBV5-4 and TRBJ2-5; D gene unclear. CDR1 SGHNT and CDR2 YYREEE come from the germline V gene (reference sequence). V was shortened by 4 bases and J by 5 bases, with 6 bases between the two germline ends. The CDR3 runs 11 residues. CDR3 nucleotides: TGTGCCAGCAGCGGTGGCGAGACCCAGTACTTC. Translating it yields CASSGGETQYF.

V and J are TRBV10-3 and TRBJ1-1; 7 positions match TRBD1. The CDR3 contains 13 residues. Germline lookup yields CDR1 ENHRY and CDR2 SYGVKD. J was trimmed by 6 bases and V by 0 bases; bases with no gene match: 1. The CDR3 region has the DNA TGTGCCATCAGTGAGTCGGGGACAGCTGAAGCTTTCTTT. This translates into CAISESGTAEAFF.

V and J are TRBV18 and TRBJ1-2; 8 positions match TRBD1. Trimming removed 0 bases from V and 1 base from J; junction bases left unmatched: 10. Germline V gene sequence: CDR1 KGHSH, CDR2 LQKENI. The CDR3 is 18 residues long. CDR3 nucleotide sequence: TGTGCCAGCTCACCACCGGGCCGACAGGGGCGGCGTAACTATGGCTACACCTTC. Amino acid sequence: CASSPPGRQGRRNYGYTF.

V usage is TRBV12-5 and J usage is TRBJ2-3, with unresolved D. The CDR3 loop spans 14 amino acids. Germline CDR1 reads LGHNT; CDR2 reads FRNRAP. Trimming stripped 5 bases from V and 4 bases from J, with 13 bases between. CDR3 residues: CASGPSQRPDTQYF. The CDR3 bases are TGTGCTAGTGGTCCCTCACAGCGACCAGATACGCAGTATTTT.

The CDR3 sequence: CASSRGQGSPLHF. In DNA form, the CDR3 reads TGTGCCAGCAGCCGAGGACAGGGAAGTCCCCTCCACTTT. The rearrangement uses TRBV7-2 and TRBJ1-6; 8 positions agree with TRBD1. From germline, CDR1 is SGHTA and CDR2 FQGNSA. V was clipped by 5 bases and J by 13 bases; unmatched bases: 7. The CDR3 has 13 amino acids.

The rearrangement links TRBV12-2 to TRBJ2-1. TRBV12-2 represents a pseudogene. This CDR3 region has 13 residues. This chain's CDR3 is CASRLVGLNEQFF. CDR3 DNA sequence: TGTGCAAGTCGCTTAGTGGGTCTCAATGAGCAGTTCTTC.

This chain connects TRBV5-6 to TRBJ2-7, with D perhaps TRBD1 or TRBD2 (7 bases each). Germline CDR1 is SGHDT and CDR2 is YYEEEE. Trimming shortened V by 4 bases and J by 3 bases, and 20 bases separated the two germline ends. The CDR3 is made up of 16 amino acids. CDR3 region: CASSLARLAGGYEQYV. For the CDR3, the DNA is TGTGCCAGCAGCCTTGCGAGACTAGCAGGGGGCTACGAGCAGTACGTC.

The chain has TRBV7-2 and TRBJ1-1, with no clear D. Germline values: CDR1 SGHTA, CDR2 FQGNSA. V lost 5 bases to trimming and J lost 1 base, with 14 bases between them. CDR3 length: 15 residues. The CDR3 sequence is CASSLGRRGNTEAFF. In DNA, the CDR3 is TGTGCCAGCAGCCTAGGGAGACGGGGGAACACTGAAGCTTTCTTT.

The chain recombines TRBV6-1 with TRBJ1-5; D remains unclear. Trimming cost V 1 base and J 0 bases, with 4 bases left between them. This CDR3 has 14 amino acids. Germline V gene lookup returns CDR1 MNHNS and CDR2 SASEGT. The CDR3 sequence is CASSEGSSNQPQHF. CDR3 DNA sequence: TGTGCCAGCAGTGAAGGGAGTAGCAATCAGCCCCAGCATTTT.

This rearrangement joins TRBV6-1 to TRBJ2-2, with 9 nucleotides matching TRBD2. The junction had 4 bases not matched to a gene; V was cut back by 4 bases and J by 7 bases. Germline V gene lookup returns CDR1 MNHNS and CDR2 SASEGT. This CDR3 has 14 residues. The CDR3 DNA is TGTGCCAGCAGTGTCATAGCGGGAGTCGGGGAGCTGTTTTTT. It codes for CASSVIAGVGELFF.

The chain joins TRBV29-1 to TRBJ2-7; no reliable D call. Germline V CDR1 and CDR2: SQVTM, ANQGSEA. With 0 bases removed from V and 2 bases from J, the gap between germline ends came to 5 bases. The CDR3 is made up of 12 amino acids. Written as DNA, the CDR3 is TGCAGCGTTGAAGAAGGAACCTACGAGCAGTACTTC. Translation gives CSVEEGTYEQYF.

The chain recombines TRBV28 with TRBJ2-1; D gene uncertain. The germline CDR1 and CDR2 sequences are MDHEN and SYDVKM. V lost 6 bases and J 8 bases, leaving 17 bases between the germline ends. This CDR3 is 14 amino acids long. CDR3 protein: CASRARSQSDEQFF. CDR3 bases: TGTGCCAGCAGGGCCCGGAGTCAGTCGGATGAGCAGTTCTTC.

This chain links TRBV27 with TRBJ2-4; 7 nucleotides align to TRBD1. The CDR3 is 16 residues long. Germline loops: CDR1 MNHEY, CDR2 SMNVEV (reference sequence). J gave up 7 bases and V 4 bases, and 13 bases lay outside the gene matches. For the CDR3, the DNA is TGTGCCAGCAGTTCAACAGGGGCCGCATTGTGGAACATTCAGTACTTC. Protein sequence: CASSSTGAALWNIQYF.

The J gene is TRBJ2-1, the V gene TRBV5-6; the match to TRBD2 covers 7 bases. Germline lookup yields CDR1 SGHDT and CDR2 YYEEEE. CDR3 length: 15 residues. J gave up 6 bases and V 4 bases, and 10 bases lay outside the gene matches. The CDR3 loop reads CASSDGLVLFNEQFF. Here the CDR3 DNA reads TGTGCCAGCAGCGATGGACTAGTCCTCTTCAATGAGCAGTTCTTC.

The chain has TRBV28 and TRBJ1-2; 9 nucleotides match TRBD1. Looked up from germline, CDR1 is MDHEN and CDR2 is SYDVKM. The CDR3 contains 15 residues. The V segment lost 7 bases and the J segment 4 bases; nucleotides outside the gene matches: 10. The CDR3 here is CASKPRGQGPYGYTF. The CDR3 coding sequence is TGTGCCAGCAAACCAAGGGGACAGGGTCCCTATGGCTACACCTTC.

CDR3 DNA sequence: TGTGCCTGGAGAAGGGGGCTAGCGGGAGGGGCAGATACGCAGTATTTT. This encodes CAWRRGLAGGADTQYF. The V gene is TRBV30, the J gene TRBJ2-3; 12 nucleotides match TRBD2. This CDR3 has 16 amino acids. Looked up from germline, CDR1 is GTSNPN and CDR2 is SVGIG (reference sequence). The J segment lost 4 bases and the V segment lost 3 bases, leaving 8 bases of the junction unmatched.

The rearrangement uses TRBV19 and TRBJ2-1, with a tentative D call TRBD1 (5 bases). V lost 10 bases and J 7 bases, leaving 14 bases between the germline ends. The CDR3 extends over 12 amino acids. Germline V lookup: CDR1 LNHDA, CDR2 SQIVND (reference sequence). The DNA of the CDR3 is TGTGCCACATTCCCCAGGGTTAATGAGCAGTTCTTC. Translation gives CATFPRVNEQFF.